A single sample gave rise to the 18 T cell receptor beta chains below, sequenced in a study of blood T cell repertoires in COVID-19. Measured with immunoSEQ multiplex PCR; TCRdb has only the in-frame clones, and not every one. Counted here are about 140,000 clones, approximately 80% occurring once; the ten biggest clones make up about 7%. Sequenced material: peripheral blood. These receptors were obtained from a human donor in a cohort sampled during active COVID-19.

This clone was seen only a few times. This chain uses TRBV7-2 with TRBJ2-1; 8 bases are a match to TRBD2. Germline trimming cut 5 bases from V and 4 bases from J; bases unmatched to any gene: 7. Germline CDR1 SGHTA, CDR2 FQGNSA. This CDR3 has 15 amino acids. The CDR3 DNA sequence: TGTGCCAGCAGCCCCCAGGTAGCGGGGTACAATGAGCAGTTCTTC. Translating gives CASSPQVAGYNEQFF.

The chain employs TRBV5-5 and TRBJ2-7, with 7 bases matching TRBD1. With V trimmed by 2 bases and J by 4 bases, 6 bases remained unmatched. This CDR3 spans 14 amino acids. Per germline, CDR1 SGHKS and CDR2 YYEKEE (reference sequence). The CDR3, as DNA: TGTGCCAGCAGCTTAGGACAGGATCCGTACGAGCAGTACTTC. Translated, it gives CASSLGQDPYEQYF.

The gene calls are TRBV18 and TRBJ1-3; the match to TRBD1 covers 7 bases. CDR1 and CDR2 from the germline V gene are KGHSH and LQKENI. V was clipped by 3 bases and J by 6 bases; unmatched bases: 8. The CDR3 covers 15 residues. The CDR3 bases are TGTGCCAGCTCACCGGTCCAGGGGGGAGAAAACACCATATATTTT. Translated: CASSPVQGGENTIYF.

This chain connects TRBV7-9 to TRBJ2-1, with TRBD2 as a possible D gene (7 bases). CDR3 length: 18 residues. CDR1 SEHNR and CDR2 FQNEAQ come from the germline V gene (reference sequence). The V end lost 4 bases, the J end lost 0 bases, and 19 bases lay between the germline ends. CDR3 residues: CASSSLTQGRASYNEQFF. The CDR3 nucleotides read TGTGCCAGCAGCTCGTTGACCCAGGGGAGGGCCTCCTACAATGAGCAGTTCTTC. The entire variable domain, with the rest obtained from reference TRBV7-9 and TRBJ2-1, is as follows: DTGVSQNPRHKITKRGQNVTFRCDPISEHNRLYWYRQTLGQGPEFLTYFQNEAQLEKSRLLSDRFSAERPKGSFSTLEIQRTEQGDSAMYLCASSSLTQGRASYNEQFFGPGTRLTVL.

J is TRBJ2-3 and V is TRBV27; 11 bases line up with TRBD1. The CDR3 totals 15 residues. Germline V CDR1 and CDR2: MNHEY, SMNVEV (reference sequence). V was pared by 7 bases and J by 4 bases, with 7 bases of the junction left unmatched. In DNA, the CDR3 is TGTGCCAGCACCCGGACAGGGGGCTATGCAGATACGCAGTATTTT. The encoded protein is CASTRTGGYADTQYF.

This sequence joins TRBV9 and TRBJ1-4, with TRBD1 matching over 7 bases. V dropped 3 bases and J dropped 6; count of bases not matched to a gene: 8. Germline CDR1 and CDR2: SGDLS and YYNGEE. The CDR3 is 15 amino acids. The CDR3 bases are TGTGCCAGCAGCGCCAGACAGGGTTGGGATGAAAAACTGTTTTTT. It translates to CASSARQGWDEKLFF.

The V and J genes are TRBV5-4 and TRBJ1-1, with TRBD1 matching 7 bases. The J segment lost 5 bases and the V segment lost 4 bases, leaving 11 bases of the junction unmatched. The germline CDR1 and CDR2 sequences are SGHNT and YYREEE (reference sequence). The CDR3 runs 15 residues. In DNA form, the CDR3 reads TGTGCCAGCAGCATGAGACAGGGCGTAGTGACTGAAGCTTTCTTT. Protein: CASSMRQGVVTEAFF.

The rearrangement uses TRBV28 and TRBJ1-1, with 10 bases aligning to TRBD1. This CDR3 has 14 residues. Trimming took 3 bases from V and 5 from J; bases not matched to a gene: 3. Germline CDR1 and CDR2: MDHEN and SYDVKM. CDR3 region: CASSFTDRGTEAFF. The CDR3 DNA reads as TGTGCCAGCAGTTTTACGGACAGGGGGACTGAAGCTTTCTTT.

This chain connects TRBV24-1 to TRBJ2-1; 12 positions agree with TRBD2. Germline CDR1 KGHDR, CDR2 SFDVKD. Trimming cost V 2 bases and J 9 bases; bases outside gene matches: 10. There are 17 residues in the CDR3. CDR3 nucleotides: TGTGCCACCAGTGATTCTAGCGGGGGGGCTTACGGTGGTGAGCAGTTCTTC. This encodes CATSDSSGGAYGGEQFF.

V is TRBV19 and J is TRBJ2-7; D might be TRBD1 (6 bases). The CDR3 totals 14 residues. V was pared by 9 bases and J by 4 bases, with 19 bases between. Germline V lookup: CDR1 LNHDA, CDR2 SQIVND (reference sequence). The CDR3 DNA follows: TGTGCCAGCAGGGGTAGGCAGGGCCGGTACGAGCAGTACTTC. This sequence encodes CASRGRQGRYEQYF.

The DNA for the CDR3 is TGTGCCAGCAGCCCGACAGGGGGCCACCGGGCCGGCTACACCTTC. Its translation: CASSPTGGHRAGYTF. This chain uses TRBV6-5 with TRBJ1-2; 10 nucleotides agree with TRBD1. The CDR3 runs 15 residues. Germline V gene data show CDR1 as MNHEY and CDR2 as SVGAGI. J lost 8 bases, V lost 6 bases, and 12 bases had no gene match.

DNA for the CDR3: TGTGCCAGCAGCTTGACTGGGCGTTCGAACACTGAAGCTTTCTTT. This sequence encodes CASSLTGRSNTEAFF. The J gene is TRBJ1-1, the V gene TRBV5-4; D is unclear. This CDR3 has 15 residues. Deletions cut 1 base from V and 1 base from J, with 11 bases between. CDR1 and CDR2 from the germline V gene are SGHNT and YYREEE (reference sequence).

CDR3 sequence reads: CASSEGSGGVGTDTQYF. DNA for the CDR3: TGTGCCAGCAGTGAAGGAAGCGGGGGGGTGGGCACAGATACGCAGTATTTT. The V call is TRBV4-2, the J call TRBJ2-3; 10 bases agree with TRBD2. The germline CDR1 and CDR2 sequences are LGHNA and YNFKEQ. V shed 6 bases and J 1 base; nucleotides not matched to a gene: 10. This CDR3 has 17 residues.

The J gene is TRBJ1-5, the V gene TRBV6-5; possibly TRBD1 for D (5 bases). The germline V gene encodes CDR1 MNHEY and CDR2 SVGAGI. V lost 6 bases to trimming and J lost 6 bases, with 18 bases between them. There are 15 residues in the CDR3. DNA for the CDR3: TGTGCCAGCAGGGGTTTTACAGGAGTGATTCAGCCCCAGCATTTT. Protein sequence: CASRGFTGVIQPQHF.

J is TRBJ1-2 and V is TRBV7-2; D gene ambiguous. There are 15 residues in the CDR3. Trimming took 5 bases from V and 2 from J, leaving 15 bases between them. CDR1 and CDR2 from the germline V gene are SGHTA and FQGNSA. The DNA of the CDR3 is TGTGCCAGCAGCCCGGATGGACGGGGAAACTATGGCTACACCTTC. It translates to CASSPDGRGNYGYTF.

This chain joins TRBV9 and TRBJ2-3; the match to TRBD2 covers 8 bases. Germline V gene lookup returns CDR1 SGDLS and CDR2 YYNGEE. Unmatched junction bases numbered 9, after V lost 0 bases and J lost 6 bases. This CDR3 spans 16 amino acids. CDR3 protein: CASSVDGGGRGDTQYF. The CDR3 nucleotides read TGTGCCAGCAGCGTAGATGGCGGGGGGAGGGGTGATACGCAGTATTTT.

The genes are TRBV7-3 and TRBJ2-7; possibly TRBD1 for D (6 bases). Germline CDR1 reads SGHTA; CDR2 reads FQGTGA. The CDR3 loop spans 14 amino acids. Trimming removed 5 bases from V and 3 bases from J, with 14 bases in between. CDR3 sequence (DNA): TGTGCCAGCAGCATTGGACAGTTTTACTACGAGCAGTACTTC. Amino acids: CASSIGQFYYEQYF. The full variable domain, with the rest looked up from reference TRBV7-3 and TRBJ2-7, is GAGVSQTPSNKVTEKGKYVELRCDPISGHTALYWYRQSLGQGPEFLIYFQGTGAADDSGLPNDRFFAVRPEGSVSTLKIQRTERGDSAVYLCASSIGQFYYEQYFGPGTRLTVT.

V gene TRBV4-3 combines with J gene TRBJ1-6, with D unresolved. The V end was cut by 4 bases, the J end by 7 bases, with 11 bases between. The germline V gene encodes CDR1 LGHNA and CDR2 YSLEER. The CDR3 is 14 amino acids. The CDR3 nucleotides are TGCGCCAGCAGCCTACTCTTCTGGAATTCACCCCTCCACTTT. This sequence encodes CASSLLFWNSPLHF.